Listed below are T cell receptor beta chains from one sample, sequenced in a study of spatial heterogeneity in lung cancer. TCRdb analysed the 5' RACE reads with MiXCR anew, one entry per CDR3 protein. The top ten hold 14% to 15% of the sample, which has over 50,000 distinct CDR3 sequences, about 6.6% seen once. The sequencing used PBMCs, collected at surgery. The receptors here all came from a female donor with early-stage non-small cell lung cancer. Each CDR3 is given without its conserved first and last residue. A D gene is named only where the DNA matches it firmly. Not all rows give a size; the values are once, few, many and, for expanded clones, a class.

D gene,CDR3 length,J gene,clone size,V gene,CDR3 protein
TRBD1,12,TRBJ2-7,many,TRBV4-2,ASSQIDRGSEQY
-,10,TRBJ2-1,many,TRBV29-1,SVEDPSAVQF
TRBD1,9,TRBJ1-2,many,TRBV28,ASRTGYGYT
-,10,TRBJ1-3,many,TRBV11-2,ASSLAGNTIY
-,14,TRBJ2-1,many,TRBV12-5,ASGLVIGSLYNEQF
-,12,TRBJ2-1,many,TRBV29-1,SVEDGPTADEQF
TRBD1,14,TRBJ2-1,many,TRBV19,ASRDRGRVSYNEQF
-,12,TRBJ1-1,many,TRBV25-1,ASSERHRNTEAF
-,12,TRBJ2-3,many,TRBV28,ASIRAIDTDTQY
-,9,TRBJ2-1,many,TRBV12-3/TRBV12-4,ASTPAHEQF
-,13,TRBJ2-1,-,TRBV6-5,ASSSTGQYYNEQF
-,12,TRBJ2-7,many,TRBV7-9,ASSLIDETYEQY
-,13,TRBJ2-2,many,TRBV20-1,SASSRRVVTGELF
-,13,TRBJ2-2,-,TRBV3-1,ASSQEGGPTGELF
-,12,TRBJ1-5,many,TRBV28,ASSKTARNQPQH
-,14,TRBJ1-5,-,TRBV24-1,ATSAGVSMGNQPQH
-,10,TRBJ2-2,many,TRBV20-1,SARDLGGELF
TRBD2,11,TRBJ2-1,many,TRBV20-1,SASKTSGPGQF
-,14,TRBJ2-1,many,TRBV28,ASSLLGTNLYNEQF
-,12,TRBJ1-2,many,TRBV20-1,SAKTGPDNYGYT
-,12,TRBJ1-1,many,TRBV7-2,ASSGRQVPTEAF
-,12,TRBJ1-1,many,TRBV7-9,ASSLGRERTEAF
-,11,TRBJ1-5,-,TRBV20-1,SASPKTGQPQH
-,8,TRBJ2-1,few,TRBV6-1,ASVQNEQF
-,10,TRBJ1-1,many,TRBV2,ASSVGPREAF
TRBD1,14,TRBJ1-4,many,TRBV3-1,ASSHPGQGGNEKLF
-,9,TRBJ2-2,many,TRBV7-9,ASPVTGELF
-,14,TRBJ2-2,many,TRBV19,ASSTLVGGNTGELF
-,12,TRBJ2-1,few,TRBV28,ASSPDGGSNEQF
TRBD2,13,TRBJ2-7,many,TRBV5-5,ASGRTSGGAYEQY
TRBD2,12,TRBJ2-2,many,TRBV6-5,ASSAGVNTGELF
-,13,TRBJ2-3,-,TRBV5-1,ASSLGGKGTDTQY
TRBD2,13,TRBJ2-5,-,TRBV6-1,ASSRLAGGQETQY
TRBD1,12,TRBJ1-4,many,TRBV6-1,ASTTPGQAEKLF
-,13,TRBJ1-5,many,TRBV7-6,ASSLGGQYNQPQH
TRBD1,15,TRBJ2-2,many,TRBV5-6,ASSSPGQGRFTGELF
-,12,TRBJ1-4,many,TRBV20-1,SARGNPGSEKLF
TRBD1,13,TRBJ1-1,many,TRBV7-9,ASTEQGTLNTEAF
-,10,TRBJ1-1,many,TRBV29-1,SAGRQNTEAF
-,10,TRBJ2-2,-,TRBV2,ASSAESGELF
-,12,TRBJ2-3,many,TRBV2,ASSEFLGTDTQY
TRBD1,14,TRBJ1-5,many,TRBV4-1,ASRRQGSGSNQPQH
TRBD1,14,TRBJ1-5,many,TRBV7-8,ASSPGTGGSTQPQH
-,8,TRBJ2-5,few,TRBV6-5,ASIGETQY
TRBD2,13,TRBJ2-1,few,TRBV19,ASSTVGLAGDEQF
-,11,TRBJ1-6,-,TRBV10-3,AISESDDSPLH
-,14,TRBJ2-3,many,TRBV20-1,SARDPGGPSTDTQY
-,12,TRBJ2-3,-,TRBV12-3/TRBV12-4,ASSLGQSVGTQY
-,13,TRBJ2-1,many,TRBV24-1,ATSVYGSSYNEQF